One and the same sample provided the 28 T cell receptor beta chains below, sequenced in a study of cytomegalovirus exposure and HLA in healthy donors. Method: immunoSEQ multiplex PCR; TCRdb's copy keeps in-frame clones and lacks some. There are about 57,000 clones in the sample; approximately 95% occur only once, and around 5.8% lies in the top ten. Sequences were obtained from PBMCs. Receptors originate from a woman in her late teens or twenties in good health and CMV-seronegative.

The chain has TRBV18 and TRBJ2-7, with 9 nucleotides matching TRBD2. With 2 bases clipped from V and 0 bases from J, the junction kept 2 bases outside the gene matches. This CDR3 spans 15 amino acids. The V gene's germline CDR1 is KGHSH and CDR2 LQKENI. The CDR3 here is CASSPKRGDSYEQYF. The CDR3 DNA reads TGTGCCAGCTCACCAAAGCGGGGGGACTCCTACGAGCAGTACTTC.

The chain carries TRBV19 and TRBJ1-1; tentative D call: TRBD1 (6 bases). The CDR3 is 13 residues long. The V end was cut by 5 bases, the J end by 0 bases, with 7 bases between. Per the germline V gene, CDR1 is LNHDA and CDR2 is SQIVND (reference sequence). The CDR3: CASSPGVNTEAFF. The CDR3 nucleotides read TGTGCCAGTAGTCCAGGGGTGAACACTGAAGCTTTCTTT.

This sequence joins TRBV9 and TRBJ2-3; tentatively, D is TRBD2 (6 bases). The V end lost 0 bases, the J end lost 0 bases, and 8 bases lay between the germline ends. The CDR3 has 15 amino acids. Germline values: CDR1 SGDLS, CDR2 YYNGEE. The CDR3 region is CASSVGTTSTDTQYF. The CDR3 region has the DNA TGTGCCAGCAGCGTAGGGACTACTAGCACAGATACGCAGTATTTT.

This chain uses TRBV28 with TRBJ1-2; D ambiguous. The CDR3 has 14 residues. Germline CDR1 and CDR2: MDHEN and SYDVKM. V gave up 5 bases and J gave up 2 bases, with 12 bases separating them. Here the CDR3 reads CASSPGSKNYGYTF. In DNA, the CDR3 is TGTGCCAGCAGTCCGGGAAGTAAAAACTATGGCTACACCTTC.

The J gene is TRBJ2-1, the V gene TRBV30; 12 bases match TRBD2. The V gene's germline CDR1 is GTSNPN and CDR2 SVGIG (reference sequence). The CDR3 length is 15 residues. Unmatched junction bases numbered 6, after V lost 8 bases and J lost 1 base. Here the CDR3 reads CALRTSGISYNEQFF. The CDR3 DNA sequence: TGTGCCCTTCGGACTAGCGGGATTTCCTACAATGAGCAGTTCTTC. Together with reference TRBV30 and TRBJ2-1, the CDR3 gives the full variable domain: SQTIHQWPATLVQPVGSPLSLECTVEGTSNPNLYWYRQAAGRGLQLLFYSVGIGQISSEVPQNLSASRPQDRQFILSSKKLLLSDSGFYLCALRTSGISYNEQFFGPGTRLTVL.

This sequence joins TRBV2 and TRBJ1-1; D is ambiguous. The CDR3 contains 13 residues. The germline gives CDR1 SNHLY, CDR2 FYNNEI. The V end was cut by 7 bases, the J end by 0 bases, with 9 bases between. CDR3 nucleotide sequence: TGTGCCAGCATGGCAACGATGAACACTGAAGCTTTCTTT. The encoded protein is CASMATMNTEAFF. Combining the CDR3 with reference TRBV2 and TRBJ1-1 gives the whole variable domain EPEVTQTPSHQVTQMGQEVILRCVPISNHLYFYWYRQILGQKVEFLVSFYNNEISEKSEIFDDQFSVERPDGSNFTLKIRSTKLEDSAMYFCASMATMNTEAFFGQGTRLTVV.

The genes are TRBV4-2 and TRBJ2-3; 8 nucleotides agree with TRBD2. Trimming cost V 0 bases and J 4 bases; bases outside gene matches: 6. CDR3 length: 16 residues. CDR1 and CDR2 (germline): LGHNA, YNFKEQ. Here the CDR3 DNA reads TGTGCCAGCAGCCAAGAATCGGGGGGGGGCCCAGATACGCAGTATTTT. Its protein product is CASSQESGGGPDTQYF.

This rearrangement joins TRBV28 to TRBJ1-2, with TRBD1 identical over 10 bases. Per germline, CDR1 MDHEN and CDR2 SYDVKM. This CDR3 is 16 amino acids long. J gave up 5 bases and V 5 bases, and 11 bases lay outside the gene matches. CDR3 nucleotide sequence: TGTGCCAGCAGTCGAACCGGGACAGGGGCCCTATATGGCTACACCTTC. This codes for CASSRTGTGALYGYTF.

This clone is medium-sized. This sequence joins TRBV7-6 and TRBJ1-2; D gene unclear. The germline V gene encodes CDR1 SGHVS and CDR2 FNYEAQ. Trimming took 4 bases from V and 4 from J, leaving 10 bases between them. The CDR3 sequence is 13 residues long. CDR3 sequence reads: CASSYDISYGYTF. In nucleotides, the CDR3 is TGTGCCAGCAGCTACGACATCTCCTATGGCTACACCTTC.

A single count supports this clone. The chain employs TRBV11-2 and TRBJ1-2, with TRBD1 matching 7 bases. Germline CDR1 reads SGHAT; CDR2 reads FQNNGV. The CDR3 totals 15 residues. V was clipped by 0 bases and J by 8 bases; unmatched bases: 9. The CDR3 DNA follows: TGTGCCAGCAGCTTAGAAGTGGGGCCAGGGGGAGGCTACACCTTC. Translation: CASSLEVGPGGGYTF.

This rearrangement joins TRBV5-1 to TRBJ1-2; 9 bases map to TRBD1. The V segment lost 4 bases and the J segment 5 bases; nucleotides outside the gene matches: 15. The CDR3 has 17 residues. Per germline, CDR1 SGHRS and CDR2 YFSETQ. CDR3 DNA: TGCGCCAGCAGCCTGAGGGGCAATACAGGGGGCGGGTATGGCTACACCTTC. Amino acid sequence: CASSLRGNTGGGYGYTF.

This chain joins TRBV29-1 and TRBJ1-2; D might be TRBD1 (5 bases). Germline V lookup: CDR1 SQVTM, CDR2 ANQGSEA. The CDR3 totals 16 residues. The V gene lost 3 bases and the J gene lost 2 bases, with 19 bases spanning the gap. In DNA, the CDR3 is TGCAGCGTTGATTCGGGGAGGGGAAGCTGGAACTATGGCTACACCTTC. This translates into CSVDSGRGSWNYGYTF. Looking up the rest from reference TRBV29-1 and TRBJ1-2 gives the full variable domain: SAVISQKPSRDICQRGTSLTIQCQVDSQVTMMFWYRQQPGQSLTLIATANQGSEATYESGFVIDKFPISRPNLTFSTLTVSNMSPEDSSIYLCSVDSGRGSWNYGYTFGSGTRLTVV.

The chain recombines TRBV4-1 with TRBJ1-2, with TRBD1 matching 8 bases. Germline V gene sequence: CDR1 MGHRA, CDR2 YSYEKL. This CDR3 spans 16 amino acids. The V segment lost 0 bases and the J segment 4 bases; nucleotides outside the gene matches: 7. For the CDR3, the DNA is TGCGCCAGCAGCCAAGATCCCGGACAGGGCGCCTATGGCTACACCTTC. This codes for CASSQDPGQGAYGYTF.

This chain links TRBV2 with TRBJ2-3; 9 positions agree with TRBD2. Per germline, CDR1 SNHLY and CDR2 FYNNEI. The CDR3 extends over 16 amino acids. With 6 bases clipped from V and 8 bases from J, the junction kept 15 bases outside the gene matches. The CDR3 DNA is TGTGCCAGCAGAGGCGGGGGGGCCGGGAGACAGGCTACGCAGTATTTT. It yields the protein CASRGGGAGRQATQYF.

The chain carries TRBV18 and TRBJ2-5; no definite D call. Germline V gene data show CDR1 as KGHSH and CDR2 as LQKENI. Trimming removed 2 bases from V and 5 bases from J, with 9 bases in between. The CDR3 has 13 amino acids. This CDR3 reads CASSPMADETQYF. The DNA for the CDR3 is TGTGCCAGCTCACCAATGGCAGATGAGACCCAGTACTTC.

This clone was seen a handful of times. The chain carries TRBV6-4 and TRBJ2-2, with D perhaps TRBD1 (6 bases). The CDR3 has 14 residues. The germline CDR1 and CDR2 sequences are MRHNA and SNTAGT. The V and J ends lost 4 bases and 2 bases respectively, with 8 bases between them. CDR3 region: CASSGGQNTGELFF. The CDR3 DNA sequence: TGTGCCAGCAGTGGGGGACAAAACACCGGGGAGCTGTTTTTT.

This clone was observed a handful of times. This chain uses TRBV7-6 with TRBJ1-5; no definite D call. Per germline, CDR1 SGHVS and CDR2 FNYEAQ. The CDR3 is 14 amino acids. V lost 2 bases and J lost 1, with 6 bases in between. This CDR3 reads CASSLFSSNQPQHF. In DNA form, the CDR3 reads TGTGCCAGCAGCTTATTTTCAAGCAATCAGCCCCAGCATTTT.

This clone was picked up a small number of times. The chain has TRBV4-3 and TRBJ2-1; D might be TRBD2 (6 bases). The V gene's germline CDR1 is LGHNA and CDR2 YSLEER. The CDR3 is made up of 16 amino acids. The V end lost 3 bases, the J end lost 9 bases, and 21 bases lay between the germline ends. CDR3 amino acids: CASSHGGPGDYGEQFF. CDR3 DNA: TGCGCCAGCAGCCACGGAGGGCCTGGTGATTACGGTGAGCAGTTCTTC.

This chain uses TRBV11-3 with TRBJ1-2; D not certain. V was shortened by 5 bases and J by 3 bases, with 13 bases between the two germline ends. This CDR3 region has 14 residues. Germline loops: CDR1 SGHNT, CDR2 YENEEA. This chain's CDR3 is CASSPLRSDYGYTF. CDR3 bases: TGTGCCAGCAGCCCCCTGCGCAGCGACTATGGCTACACCTTC. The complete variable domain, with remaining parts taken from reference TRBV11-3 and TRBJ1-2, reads EAGVVQSPRYKIIEKKQPVAFWCNPISGHNTLYWYLQNLGQGPELLIRYENEEAVDDSQLPKDRFSAERLKGVDSTLKIQPAELGDSAVYLCASSPLRSDYGYTFGSGTRLTVV.

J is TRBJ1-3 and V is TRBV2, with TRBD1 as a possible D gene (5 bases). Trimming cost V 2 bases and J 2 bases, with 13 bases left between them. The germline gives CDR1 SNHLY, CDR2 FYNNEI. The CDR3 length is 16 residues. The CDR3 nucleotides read TGTGCCAGCAGTGAACCCCATCAGGGCGCTGGAAACACCATATATTTT. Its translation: CASSEPHQGAGNTIYF.

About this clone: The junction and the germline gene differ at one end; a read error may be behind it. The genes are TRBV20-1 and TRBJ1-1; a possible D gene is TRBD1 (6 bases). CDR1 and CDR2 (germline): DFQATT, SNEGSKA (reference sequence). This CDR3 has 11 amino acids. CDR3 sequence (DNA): TGCAGTGCTAGGGACGGAGCAGGGGTAGACTTT. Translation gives CSARDGAGVDF.

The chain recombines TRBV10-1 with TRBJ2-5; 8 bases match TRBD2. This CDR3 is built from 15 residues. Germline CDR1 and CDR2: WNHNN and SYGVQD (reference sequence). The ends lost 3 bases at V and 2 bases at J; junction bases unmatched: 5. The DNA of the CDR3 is TGCGCCAGCAGTGACCCTCGGGGGGGACAAGAGACCCAGTACTTC. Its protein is CASSDPRGGQETQYF.

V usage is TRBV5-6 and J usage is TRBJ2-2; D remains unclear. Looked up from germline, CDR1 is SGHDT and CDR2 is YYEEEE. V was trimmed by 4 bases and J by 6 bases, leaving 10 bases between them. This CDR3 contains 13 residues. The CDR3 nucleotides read TGTGCCAGCAGCGATTTAGTTCCCGGGGAGCTGTTTTTT. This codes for CASSDLVPGELFF.

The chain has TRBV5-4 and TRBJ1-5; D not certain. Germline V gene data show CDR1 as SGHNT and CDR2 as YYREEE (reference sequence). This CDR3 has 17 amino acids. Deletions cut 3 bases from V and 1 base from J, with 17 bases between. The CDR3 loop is CASSYHGLRISNQPQHF. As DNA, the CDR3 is TGTGCCAGCAGCTACCACGGACTGCGAATAAGCAATCAGCCCCAGCATTTT. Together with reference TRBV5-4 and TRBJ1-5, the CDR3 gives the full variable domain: ETGVTQSPTHLIKTRGQQVTLRCSSQSGHNTVSWYQQALGQGPQFIFQYYREEENGRGNFPPRFSGLQFPNYSSELNVNALELDDSALYLCASSYHGLRISNQPQHFGDGTRLSIL.

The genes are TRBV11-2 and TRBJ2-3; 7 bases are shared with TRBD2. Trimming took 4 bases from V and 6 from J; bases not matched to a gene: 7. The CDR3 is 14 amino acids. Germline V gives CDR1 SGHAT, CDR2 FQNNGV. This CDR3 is CASSSAGAGDTQYF. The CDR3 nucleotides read TGTGCCAGCAGCTCGGCGGGAGCGGGGGATACGCAGTATTTT.

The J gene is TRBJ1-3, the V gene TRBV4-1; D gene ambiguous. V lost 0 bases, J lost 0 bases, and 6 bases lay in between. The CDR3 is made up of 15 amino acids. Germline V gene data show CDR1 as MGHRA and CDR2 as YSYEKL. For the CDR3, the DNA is TGCGCCAGCAGCCAAGAATTGAGCTCTGGAAACACCATATATTTT. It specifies CASSQELSSGNTIYF.

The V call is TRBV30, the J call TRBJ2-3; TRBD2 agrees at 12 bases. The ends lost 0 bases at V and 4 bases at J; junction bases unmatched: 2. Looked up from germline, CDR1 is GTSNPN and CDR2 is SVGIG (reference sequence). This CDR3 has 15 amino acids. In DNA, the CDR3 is TGTGCCTGGAGTGTACTAGCGGGAGGACCAGATACGCAGTATTTT. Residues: CAWSVLAGGPDTQYF.

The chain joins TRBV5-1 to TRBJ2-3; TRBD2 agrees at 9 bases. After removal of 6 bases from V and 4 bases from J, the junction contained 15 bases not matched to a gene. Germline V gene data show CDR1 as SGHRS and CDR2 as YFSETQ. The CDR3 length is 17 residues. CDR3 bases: TGCGCCAGCACGGTGAGCGGGAGGTCGTTCATCGCAGATACGCAGTATTTT. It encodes CASTVSGRSFIADTQYF.